Listed here is a single T cell receptor (beta chain). The sample is drawn from a study of blood T cell repertoires in COVID-19. Study background: The United States, Italy and Spain provided the acute and convalescent COVID-19 samples. T cells, B-cell-depleted T cells, or PBMCs provided the cDNA or gDNA that served as material.

The CDR3 has 11 residues. The V end was cut by 6 bases, the J end by 8 bases, with 13 bases between. CDR1 is DFQATT and CDR2 is SNEGSKA in the germline V gene (reference sequence). Per the original methods: Reference gene primers were amplified, and this amplification served to estimate nucleated cell counts. Generated by immunoSEQ multiplex PCR, the TCRdb table keeps only in-frame clones and is missing some. For V, J and clone size, that table is used; D and trimming come from the DNA. The table includes 15,000 to 20,000 clones, roughly 85% detected once. The chain employs TRBV20-1 and TRBJ1-2; maybe TRBD1 (6 bases). The sequenced sample consisted of peripheral blood. This clonotype was obtained from a man older than 75 with acute or convalescent COVID-19. CDR3 sequence reads: CSARGTGGYTF. DNA of the CDR3: TGCAGTGCGAGGGGGACGGGAGGCTACACCTTC.